The clone carrying this T cell receptor (beta chain) came up once. Germline V gene data show CDR1 as MDHEN and CDR2 as SYDVKM. J was trimmed by 4 bases and V by 5 bases; bases with no gene match: 9. This CDR3 has 16 residues. TCRdb keeps only in-frame clones here, not all; method: immunoSEQ multiplex PCR. The repertoire holds some 390,000 clones, with around nine tenths as singletons. The record originates from a study of blood T cell repertoires in COVID-19. This sequence joins TRBV28 and TRBJ1-5, with TRBD1 matching 9 bases. The sample was peripheral blood. This clonotype was sampled from a human donor in a cohort sampled during active COVID-19. This CDR3 reads CASSPHRGRANQPQHF. CDR3 bases: TGTGCCAGCAGTCCGCACAGGGGGCGGGCGAATCAGCCCCAGCATTTT.